This T cell receptor beta chain is drawn from a study of T cell responses to AZD1222 COVID-19 vaccine. The study's findings and limits: The study sampled repertoires only after the peak T cell response. The donor cohort was predominantly white British with a female majority, and clonal diversity may have been underestimated.

Assay: immunoSEQ multiplex PCR; the TCRdb copy retains only in-frame clones and omits some. The top ten hold 3.5% to 4.5% of the sample, which has fewer than 200,000 clones, about nine tenths seen once. With respect to this clone: Antigen unknown.

The ends lost 4 bases at V and 3 bases at J; junction bases unmatched: 2. Germline V lookup: CDR1 SGHDT, CDR2 YYEEEE. This CDR3 region has 13 residues. The receptor was derived from an adult who received the MenACWY meningococcal vaccine as a control. Sample: peripheral blood, taken 28 days after the second dose of the MenACWY control vaccine. The rearrangement links TRBV5-6 to TRBJ1-2; 8 bases are shared with TRBD1. Here the CDR3 reads CASSPGQDYGYTF. CDR3 bases: TGTGCCAGCAGCCCGGGACAGGACTATGGCTACACCTTC.